These T cell receptor beta chains were read from a single sample in a study of control samples from healthy donors and cancer patients. Profiled with immunoSEQ multiplex PCR; TCRdb holds only in-frame clones, not every one. Of about 110,000 clones in the sample, roughly 91% were seen once. The sample was blood. Receptors were obtained from a woman aged 45 to 65 in good health. The CDR3 runs from the conserved cysteine through the conserved F or W. A D gene is named only where the DNA matches it firmly. Clone size is shown for a subset of rows, as once, few, many or a class of expanded clone.

CDR3nt: TGTGCCAGCAGCCGGGGTGGGCCGGAGACAGATACGCAGTATTTT
CDR3aa: CASSRGGPETDTQYF
j_gene: TRBJ2-3
abundance: NA
d_gene: NA
v_gene: TRBV6-5

CDR3nt: TGTGCCAGCTCACCACCTGGAAGCGTTGCAACTAATGAAAAACTGTTTTTT
CDR3aa: CASSPPGSVATNEKLFF
j_gene: TRBJ1-4
abundance: NA
d_gene: NA
v_gene: TRBV18

CDR3nt: TGTGCCAGCAGCCCCAGGACTAGCGGGGGTTATGAGCAGTTCTTC
CDR3aa: CASSPRTSGGYEQFF
j_gene: TRBJ2-1
abundance: NA
d_gene: TRBD2
v_gene: TRBV7-3

CDR3nt: TGTGCCAGCAGCCATAACGGACTAGCCGTCGGGCAGTACTTC
CDR3aa: CASSHNGLAVGQYF
j_gene: TRBJ2-7
abundance: once
d_gene: TRBD2
v_gene: TRBV14

CDR3nt: TGCGCCAGCAGCCAAGAACCGAGCGGGTTGGCAGGGAGGAACACCGGGGAGCTGTTTTTT
CDR3aa: CASSQEPSGLAGRNTGELFF
j_gene: TRBJ2-2
abundance: once
d_gene: NA
v_gene: TRBV4-3

CDR3nt: TGTGCCAGCAGTCAAGTTCCGGGACAGGGCCACGAGCAGTACTTC
CDR3aa: CASSQVPGQGHEQYF
j_gene: TRBJ2-7
abundance: NA
d_gene: TRBD1
v_gene: TRBV6-4

CDR3nt: TGTGCCAGCAGTTGGGGGCCAGCTAACTATGGCTACACCTTC
CDR3aa: CASSWGPANYGYTF
j_gene: TRBJ1-2
abundance: NA
d_gene: NA
v_gene: TRBV6-5

CDR3nt: TGCGCCAGCAGCTTGGAAGCGACATCACCCCTCCACTTT
CDR3aa: CASSLEATSPLHF
j_gene: TRBJ1-6
abundance: NA
d_gene: NA
v_gene: TRBV5-1

CDR3nt: TGTGCCTGGAGTGTACACGCGGGGGCTTACGGGGGGCTGTTTTTT
CDR3aa: CAWSVHAGAYGGLFF
j_gene: TRBJ2-2
abundance: NA
d_gene: NA
v_gene: TRBV30

CDR3nt: TGTGCCAGCAGCTTACTACTCCGGGACGGAGAAGCTTTCTTT
CDR3aa: CASSLLLRDGEAFF
j_gene: TRBJ1-1
abundance: NA
d_gene: NA
v_gene: TRBV7-9

CDR3nt: TGTGCCAGCAGCCCAAACAGGGGTAGTACGACTGAAGCTTTCTTT
CDR3aa: CASSPNRGSTTEAFF
j_gene: TRBJ1-1
abundance: NA
d_gene: TRBD1
v_gene: TRBV2

CDR3nt: TGTGCCAGCAGCCCTTTCAAGGGCGTCAGTGAGCAGTTCTTC
CDR3aa: CASSPFKGVSEQFF
j_gene: TRBJ2-1
abundance: NA
d_gene: NA
v_gene: TRBV7-2

CDR3nt: TGTGCCTGTAAGGAGGGAGGGGGGTTGGAGCCCCAGCATTTT
CDR3aa: CACKEGGGLEPQHF
j_gene: TRBJ1-5
abundance: NA
d_gene: NA
v_gene: TRBV28

CDR3nt: TGTGCCAGTAGTACCCGGGCACCCTATGGCTACACCTTC
CDR3aa: CASSTRAPYGYTF
j_gene: TRBJ1-2
abundance: NA
d_gene: NA
v_gene: TRBV19

CDR3nt: TGTGCCGGGGATGCCGGGACAGGGGGCGTGAATGAGCAGTTCTTC
CDR3aa: CAGDAGTGGVNEQFF
j_gene: TRBJ2-1
abundance: NA
d_gene: TRBD1
v_gene: TRBV2

CDR3nt: TGTGCCAGCCGGGACAACAATCAGCCCCAGCATTTT
CDR3aa: CASRDNNQPQHF
j_gene: TRBJ1-5
abundance: NA
d_gene: NA
v_gene: TRBV19

CDR3nt: TGTGCCAGCAGCGTAGTAGCGGGAGGCACCGGGGAGCTGTTTTTT
CDR3aa: CASSVVAGGTGELFF
j_gene: TRBJ2-2
abundance: NA
d_gene: TRBD2
v_gene: TRBV9

CDR3nt: TGCGCCAGCAGCATCGGGACAGCCTACAATGAGCAGTTCTTC
CDR3aa: CASSIGTAYNEQFF
j_gene: TRBJ2-1
abundance: NA
d_gene: TRBD1
v_gene: TRBV5-1

CDR3nt: TGTGCCAGCAGTTACACCGGGACCCTAAATCAGCCCCAGCATTTT
CDR3aa: CASSYTGTLNQPQHF
j_gene: TRBJ1-5
abundance: once
d_gene: NA
v_gene: TRBV6-5

CDR3nt: TGCGCCAGCAGTGAGACCGGGTGGGCAGATACGCAGTATTTT
CDR3aa: CASSETGWADTQYF
j_gene: TRBJ2-3
abundance: NA
d_gene: NA
v_gene: TRBV10-1

CDR3nt: TGTGCCAGCTCAGGGCAGCCAAACACTGAAGCTTTCTTT
CDR3aa: CASSGQPNTEAFF
j_gene: TRBJ1-1
abundance: few
d_gene: NA
v_gene: TRBV18

CDR3nt: TGTGCCAGCAGCTTAGCGGGCAGTTCACCCCTCCACTTT
CDR3aa: CASSLAGSSPLHF
j_gene: TRBJ1-6
abundance: NA
d_gene: NA
v_gene: TRBV13

CDR3nt: TGTGCCAGCAGCCCAGACAGGGCGATTGAAGCTTTCTTT
CDR3aa: CASSPDRAIEAFF
j_gene: TRBJ1-1
abundance: NA
d_gene: TRBD1
v_gene: TRBV7-9

CDR3nt: TGTGCCAGCAGGAATTTTGGGGGGGCCGGGGAGCTGTTTTTT
CDR3aa: CASRNFGGAGELFF
j_gene: TRBJ2-2
abundance: NA
d_gene: TRBD2
v_gene: TRBV27

CDR3nt: TGTGCCAGCAGCACGCAAGCGGGAGAGACCCAGTACTTC
CDR3aa: CASSTQAGETQYF
j_gene: TRBJ2-5
abundance: NA
d_gene: NA
v_gene: TRBV7-3

CDR3nt: TGCGCCAGCAGCTTGGAATGGTCTTCTGAAGCTTTCTTT
CDR3aa: CASSLEWSSEAFF
j_gene: TRBJ1-1
abundance: NA
d_gene: NA
v_gene: TRBV5-1

CDR3nt: TGCGCCAGCAGCCCAAGGGACAGCTATGGCTACACCTTC
CDR3aa: CASSPRDSYGYTF
j_gene: TRBJ1-2
abundance: NA
d_gene: TRBD1
v_gene: TRBV5-1

CDR3nt: TGTGCCAGCAGCCCTTTAGCGGGAGTGAATGAGCAGTTCTTC
CDR3aa: CASSPLAGVNEQFF
j_gene: TRBJ2-1
abundance: NA
d_gene: TRBD2
v_gene: TRBV7-6

CDR3nt: TGTGCCGGGGCCCCCGGGAGGAACACCGGGGAGCTGTTTTTT
CDR3aa: CAGAPGRNTGELFF
j_gene: TRBJ2-2
abundance: NA
d_gene: NA
v_gene: TRBV11-2

CDR3nt: TGCGCCAGCAGTGCTGACCAGAAAAACATTCAGTACTTC
CDR3aa: CASSADQKNIQYF
j_gene: TRBJ2-4
abundance: once
d_gene: NA
v_gene: TRBV10-1

CDR3nt: TGTGCCAGCAGCAAGGGACTAGCGGGGGGAAATGAGCAGTTCTTC
CDR3aa: CASSKGLAGGNEQFF
j_gene: TRBJ2-1
abundance: NA
d_gene: TRBD2
v_gene: TRBV7-9

CDR3nt: TGTGCCACCAGTGACCCCGGGACGGATATCTATGGCTACACCTTC
CDR3aa: CATSDPGTDIYGYTF
j_gene: TRBJ1-2
abundance: NA
d_gene: NA
v_gene: TRBV24-1

CDR3nt: TGTGCCAGCAGCCCCCCTGGTAGAAGGGGCGGCTACACCTTC
CDR3aa: CASSPPGRRGGYTF
j_gene: TRBJ1-2
abundance: NA
d_gene: NA
v_gene: TRBV9

CDR3nt: TGTGCCAGCTCCCCTACGGCCGAGGCCCCCTATGGCTACACCTTC
CDR3aa: CASSPTAEAPYGYTF
j_gene: TRBJ1-2
abundance: NA
d_gene: NA
v_gene: TRBV18

CDR3nt: TGTGCCAGCAGTGACCTGACAGGGGAATCACCCCTCCACTTT
CDR3aa: CASSDLTGESPLHF
j_gene: TRBJ1-6
abundance: few
d_gene: TRBD1
v_gene: TRBV2

CDR3nt: TGCGCCAGCAGCTTAAGGACTAGCGGGGGGGCCGAGTACAATGAGCAGTTCTTC
CDR3aa: CASSLRTSGGAEYNEQFF
j_gene: TRBJ2-1
abundance: NA
d_gene: TRBD2
v_gene: TRBV5-1

CDR3nt: TGTGCCACCAGCAGAGCAACACTCCGGCCCTCGGATTCACCCCTCCACTTT
CDR3aa: CATSRATLRPSDSPLHF
j_gene: TRBJ1-6
abundance: NA
d_gene: NA
v_gene: TRBV15

CDR3nt: TGTGCCAGCAGGTATCTGATCACCGGGGAGCTGTTTTTT
CDR3aa: CASRYLITGELFF
j_gene: TRBJ2-2
abundance: NA
d_gene: NA
v_gene: TRBV2

CDR3nt: TGCGCCAGCAGCCAAGTTGTCCAGAGTGGAAACACCATATATTTT
CDR3aa: CASSQVVQSGNTIYF
j_gene: TRBJ1-3
abundance: NA
d_gene: NA
v_gene: TRBV4-1

CDR3nt: TGTGCCAGCAGCTGGAAAAGCAATCAGCCCCAGCATTTT
CDR3aa: CASSWKSNQPQHF
j_gene: TRBJ1-5
abundance: NA
d_gene: NA
v_gene: TRBV11-2

CDR3nt: TGCGCCAGCAGCTTCGACGGACAAGATCAGCCCCAGCATTTT
CDR3aa: CASSFDGQDQPQHF
j_gene: TRBJ1-5
abundance: NA
d_gene: NA
v_gene: TRBV5-1

CDR3nt: TGCGCCAGCTCCCCAACTAGCGGGGGGGGGTACGAGCAGTACTTC
CDR3aa: CASSPTSGGGYEQYF
j_gene: TRBJ2-7
abundance: NA
d_gene: TRBD2
v_gene: TRBV5-1

CDR3nt: TGTGCCAGCAGTTACCCGTCGGGGGGTGGGGAGACCCAGTACTTC
CDR3aa: CASSYPSGGGETQYF
j_gene: TRBJ2-5
abundance: NA
d_gene: TRBD2
v_gene: TRBV6-5

CDR3nt: TGTGCCAGCTCACCCCTTCGGGGGGCGGATTCACCCCTCCACTTT
CDR3aa: CASSPLRGADSPLHF
j_gene: TRBJ1-6
abundance: NA
d_gene: NA
v_gene: TRBV18

CDR3nt: TGTGCCAGCAGCTACCGGGACAGGGTGGGGGATGAGCAGTTCTTC
CDR3aa: CASSYRDRVGDEQFF
j_gene: TRBJ2-1
abundance: NA
d_gene: TRBD1
v_gene: TRBV6-6

CDR3nt: TGTGCCAGCAGCTTAGCAGATACGCAGTATTTT
CDR3aa: CASSLADTQYF
j_gene: TRBJ2-3
abundance: NA
d_gene: NA
v_gene: TRBV13

CDR3nt: TGTGCCAGCAGTGGACTAGCGGGAGAGACCGGGGAGCTGTTTTTT
CDR3aa: CASSGLAGETGELFF
j_gene: TRBJ2-2
abundance: many
d_gene: TRBD2
v_gene: TRBV6-4

CDR3nt: TGTGCCACCAGTGATCGGGGGCAGCGCGATACGCAGTATTTT
CDR3aa: CATSDRGQRDTQYF
j_gene: TRBJ2-3
abundance: once
d_gene: NA
v_gene: TRBV24-1

CDR3nt: TGTGCCACCAGTGATTCTACATCTCTGAGGTTAGGGTATGGCTACACCTTC
CDR3aa: CATSDSTSLRLGYGYTF
j_gene: TRBJ1-2
abundance: NA
d_gene: NA
v_gene: TRBV24-1

CDR3nt: TGTGCCATCAGTGAGACTGGGGCGCAGGGTGAAAAACTGTTTTTT
CDR3aa: CAISETGAQGEKLFF
j_gene: TRBJ1-4
abundance: NA
d_gene: NA
v_gene: TRBV10-3

CDR3nt: TGTGCCTGGACCCGGGACAGAATGAACACTGAAGCTTTCTTT
CDR3aa: CAWTRDRMNTEAFF
j_gene: TRBJ1-1
abundance: NA
d_gene: TRBD1
v_gene: TRBV30

CDR3nt: TGCAGCGTTGAGTATGCAGGATGGGGGGGCTACACCTTC
CDR3aa: CSVEYAGWGGYTF
j_gene: TRBJ1-2
abundance: NA
d_gene: NA
v_gene: TRBV29-1

CDR3nt: TGCGCCAGCAGTGGCGGGACCATCAATCTAGGCTACACCTTC
CDR3aa: CASSGGTINLGYTF
j_gene: TRBJ1-2
abundance: NA
d_gene: NA
v_gene: TRBV10-1